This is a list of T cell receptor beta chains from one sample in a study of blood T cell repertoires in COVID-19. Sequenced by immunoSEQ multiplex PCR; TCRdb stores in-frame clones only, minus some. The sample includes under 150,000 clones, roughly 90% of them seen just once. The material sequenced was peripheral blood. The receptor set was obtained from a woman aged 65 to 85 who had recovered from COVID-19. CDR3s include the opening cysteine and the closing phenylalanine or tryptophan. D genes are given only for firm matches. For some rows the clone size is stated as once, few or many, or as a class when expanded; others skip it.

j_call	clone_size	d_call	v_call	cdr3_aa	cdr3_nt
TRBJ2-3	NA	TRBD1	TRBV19	CASRTAGQVGGGTQYF	TGTGCCAGTAGAACCGCGGGACAGGTCGGAGGGGGTACGCAGTATTTT
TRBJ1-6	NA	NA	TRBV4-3	CASKQTVSYNSPLHF	TGCGCCAGTAAACAGACGGTCTCCTATAATTCACCCCTCCACTTT
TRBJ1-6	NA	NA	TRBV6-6	CASNGGDGTHSPLHF	TGTGCCAGCAACGGCGGGGACGGCACGCATTCACCCCTCCACTTT
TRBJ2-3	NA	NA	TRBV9	CASSVRREWDTQYF	TGTGCCAGCAGCGTTAGACGGGAGTGGGATACGCAGTATTTT
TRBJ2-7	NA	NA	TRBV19	CASSIGAPRGYEQYF	TGTGCCAGTAGTATAGGAGCCCCCCGGGGCTACGAGCAGTACTTC
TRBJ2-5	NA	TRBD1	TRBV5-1	CASSWDRVVETQYF	TGCGCCAGCAGCTGGGACAGGGTGGTAGAGACCCAGTACTTC
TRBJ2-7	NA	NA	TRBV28	CASSTLLETSYEQYF	TGTGCCAGCAGCACTCTACTAGAGACAAGCTACGAGCAGTACTTC
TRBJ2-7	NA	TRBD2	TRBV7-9	CASSDRLAGVDEQYF	TGTGCCAGCAGCGACAGACTAGCGGGGGTAGACGAGCAGTACTTC
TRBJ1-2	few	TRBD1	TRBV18	CASSRPQGDGYTF	TGTGCCAGCTCACGCCCACAGGGGGACGGCTACACCTTC
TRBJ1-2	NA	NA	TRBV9	CASSVPPDSRYGYTF	TGTGCCAGCAGCGTACCTCCGGACAGCAGATATGGCTACACCTTC
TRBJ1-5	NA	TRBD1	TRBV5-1	CASSLGDSHQPQHF	TGCGCCAGCAGCTTAGGGGACAGCCATCAGCCCCAGCATTTT
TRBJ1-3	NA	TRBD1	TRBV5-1	CASSLGQSISGNTIYF	TGCGCCAGCAGCCTGGGACAGTCGATCTCTGGAAACACCATATATTTT
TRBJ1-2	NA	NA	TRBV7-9	CASSSSGLYGYTF	TGTGCCAGCAGCTCCTCCGGTCTCTATGGCTACACCTTC
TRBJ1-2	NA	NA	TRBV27	CASSHGSNYGYTF	TGTGCCAGCAGCCATGGGAGTAACTATGGCTACACCTTC
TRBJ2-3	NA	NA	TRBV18	CASSPARTASTDTQYF	TGTGCCAGCTCACCAGCCCGGACTGCTAGCACAGATACGCAGTATTTT
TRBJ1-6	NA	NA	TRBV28	CASSSSGHRVNSPLHF	TGTGCCAGCAGTTCGTCGGGACATCGAGTTAATTCACCCCTCCACTTT
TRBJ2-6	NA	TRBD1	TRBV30	CAWSPRQGARGANVLTF	TGTGCCTGGAGCCCGAGACAGGGGGCGCGGGGGGCCAACGTCCTGACTTTC
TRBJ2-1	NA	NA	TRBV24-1	CATSDFGGSLYNEQFF	TGTGCCACCAGTGATTTTGGGGGCTCGCTCTACAATGAGCAGTTCTTC
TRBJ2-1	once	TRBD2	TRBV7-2	CASSLQREGRWFF	TGTGCCAGCAGCTTACAACGGGAGGGCCGTTGGTTCTTC
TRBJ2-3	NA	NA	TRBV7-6	CASSYHFTDTQYF	TGTGCCAGCAGCTATCACTTCACAGATACGCAGTATTTT
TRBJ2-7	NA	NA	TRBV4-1	CASSHLYEQYF	TGCGCCAGCAGCCACTTATACGAGCAGTACTTC
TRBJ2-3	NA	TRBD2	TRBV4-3	CASSQTWLAGGTHTDTQYF	TGCGCCAGCAGCCAGACCTGGCTAGCGGGGGGGACTCACACAGATACGCAGTATTTT
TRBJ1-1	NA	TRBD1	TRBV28	CASRPQGAAEAFF	TGTGCCAGCAGGCCACAGGGGGCGGCTGAAGCTTTCTTT
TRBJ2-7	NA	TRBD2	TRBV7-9	CASSFGGTSGRGGQYF	TGTGCCAGCAGCTTCGGGGGGACTAGCGGGAGAGGAGGGCAGTACTTC
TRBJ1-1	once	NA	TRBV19	CASSILGDTEAFF	TGTGCCAGTAGTATATTAGGGGACACTGAAGCTTTCTTT
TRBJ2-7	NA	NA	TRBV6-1	CASSDPSYEQYF	TGTGCCAGCAGTGATCCCAGCTACGAGCAGTACTTC
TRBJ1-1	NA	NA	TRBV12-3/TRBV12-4	CASRRGGVEAFF	TGTGCCAGCAGACGCGGGGGGGTTGAAGCTTTCTTT
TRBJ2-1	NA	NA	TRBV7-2	CASSLGTFYNEQFF	TGTGCCAGCAGCTTAGGGACTTTTTACAATGAGCAGTTCTTC
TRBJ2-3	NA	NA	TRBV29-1	CSVDRQSTDTQYF	TGCAGCGTTGACAGGCAAAGCACAGATACGCAGTATTTT
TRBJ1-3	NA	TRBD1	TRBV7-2	CASSRTGALGTIYF	TGTGCCAGCAGCAGGACAGGGGCCCTTGGCACCATATATTTT
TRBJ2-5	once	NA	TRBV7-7	CASSVLSAGETQYF	TGTGCCAGCAGCGTACTCTCGGCAGGGGAGACCCAGTACTTC
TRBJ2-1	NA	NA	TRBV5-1	CASSQNPRNNEQFF	TGCGCCAGCAGCCAAAACCCCAGAAACAATGAGCAGTTCTTC
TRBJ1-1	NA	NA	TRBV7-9	CASRSTGSTEAFF	TGTGCCAGCAGGAGCACAGGATCCACTGAAGCTTTCTTT
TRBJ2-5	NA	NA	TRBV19	CASSIGGAKTQYF	TGTGCCAGTAGTATAGGGGGAGCGAAGACCCAGTACTTC
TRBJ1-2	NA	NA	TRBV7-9	CASSARGYGYTF	TGTGCCAGCAGCGCCCGGGGCTATGGCTACACCTTC
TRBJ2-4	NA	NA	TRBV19	CASRPPTHRVAKNIQYF	TGTGCCAGTAGGCCTCCGACTCACAGGGTAGCCAAAAACATTCAGTACTTC
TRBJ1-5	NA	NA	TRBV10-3	CATNRGFDQPQHF	TGTGCCACGAATAGGGGTTTTGATCAGCCCCAGCATTTT
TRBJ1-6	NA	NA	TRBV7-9	CATRAQGSSYNSPLHF	TGTGCCACCCGGGCCCAGGGTAGCTCCTATAATTCACCCCTCCACTTT
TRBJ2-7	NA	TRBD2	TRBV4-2	CASSQEGLAGGHSYEQYF	TGTGCCAGCAGCCAAGAAGGACTAGCGGGGGGTCACTCCTACGAGCAGTACTTC
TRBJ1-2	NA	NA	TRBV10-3	CAISGQASYGYTF	TGTGCCATCAGTGGGCAAGCGAGCTATGGCTACACCTTC
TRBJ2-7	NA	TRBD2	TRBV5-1	CASSLGQAGGEQYF	TGCGCCAGCAGCTTGGGGCAGGCCGGGGGGGAGCAGTACTTC
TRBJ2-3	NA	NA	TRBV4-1	CASSHRVSTDTQYF	TGCGCCAGCAGCCACCGCGTCAGCACAGATACGCAGTATTTT
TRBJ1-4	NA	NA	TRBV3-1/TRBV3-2	CASSYRSGMEKLFF	TGTGCCAGCAGCTACCGGAGCGGGATGGAAAAACTGTTTTTT
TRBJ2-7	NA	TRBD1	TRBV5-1	CASSLVPGTGSDEQYF	TGCGCCAGCAGCTTGGTCCCCGGGACAGGGAGCGACGAGCAGTACTTC
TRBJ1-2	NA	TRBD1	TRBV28	CASSPRTGRYGYTF	TGTGCCAGCAGTCCGAGGACAGGCCGCTATGGCTACACCTTC
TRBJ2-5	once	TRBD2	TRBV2	CASSERTSGGGETQYF	TGTGCCAGCAGTGAGCGGACTAGCGGGGGGGGAGAGACCCAGTACTTC
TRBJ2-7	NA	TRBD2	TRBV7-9	CASSLGTSGLGEQYF	TGTGCCAGCAGCCTGGGGACTAGCGGGCTGGGAGAGCAGTACTTC
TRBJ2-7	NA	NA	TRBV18	CASSPATPEQYF	TGTGCCAGCTCACCCGCTACGCCCGAGCAGTACTTC